These 30 T cell receptor beta chains originate from one sample sequenced in a study of OX40 agonist ivuxolimab in advanced cancers. Profiled with immunoSEQ multiplex PCR; TCRdb holds only in-frame clones, not every one. The sample contains 70,000 to 75,000 clones, less than 90% of which appear only once. Material: CD4+ or CD8+ T cells sorted from blood, obtained in a trial of the OX40 agonist ivuxolimab. Every receptor here comes from an adult with an advanced solid tumor such as melanoma, head and neck, liver or kidney cancer.

J is TRBJ1-3 and V is TRBV28; D gene uncertain. This CDR3 comprises 14 residues. Looked up from germline, CDR1 is MDHEN and CDR2 is SYDVKM. The V end lost 11 bases, the J end lost 3 bases, and 17 bases lay between the germline ends. The CDR3, as DNA: TGTGCCGGAACCCTGAAAAGTTATGGAAACACCATATATTTT. Encoded protein: CAGTLKSYGNTIYF.

The chain carries TRBV28 and TRBJ2-7; D gene unclear. The V end was cut by 5 bases, the J end by 0 bases, with 20 bases between. Germline loops: CDR1 MDHEN, CDR2 SYDVKM. CDR3 length equals 17 residues. CDR3 bases: TGTGCCAGCAGTCCCCCACGACAAGGAATAAGCTCCTACGAGCAGTACTTC. Amino acid sequence: CASSPPRQGISSYEQYF.

The chain has TRBV7-8 and TRBJ2-5; the D gene is possibly TRBD1 (6 bases). V was clipped by 5 bases and J by 7 bases, with 17 bases between them. The CDR3 is 14 amino acids. Germline V gives CDR1 SGHVS, CDR2 FQNEAQ. CDR3 sequence (DNA): TGTGCCAGCAGCCCGGGACACTCCCGGGCGACCCAGTACTTC. Translating it yields CASSPGHSRATQYF.

The V gene is TRBV7-8, the J gene TRBJ2-3; D remains ambiguous. V was clipped by 3 bases and J by 0 bases, with 13 bases between them. The CDR3 consists of 16 residues. CDR1 is SGHVS, CDR2 FQNEAQ, per germline. The CDR3 DNA reads TGTGCCAGCAGCTTCCCACGACGGATAAGCACAGATACGCAGTATTTT. Its translation is CASSFPRRISTDTQYF.

The V gene is TRBV27, the J gene TRBJ2-7; TRBD1 or TRBD2 may be the D gene (6 bases each). The CDR3 contains 13 residues. CDR1 and CDR2 (germline): MNHEY, SMNVEV (reference sequence). V lost 5 bases, J lost 9 bases, and 17 bases lay in between. CDR3 nucleotide sequence: TGTGCCAGCAGTATCCGGGACACCGGGAGGCAGTACTTC. Its translation: CASSIRDTGRQYF.

This chain uses TRBV6-5 with TRBJ2-1, with TRBD1 matching 9 bases. This CDR3 comprises 13 residues. The V and J ends lost 6 bases and 7 bases, in that order; junction bases with no gene match: 4. Germline assignment: CDR1 MNHEY and CDR2 SVGAGI. CDR3 coding DNA: TGTGCCAGCAGAAACGGACAGGGGAATGAGCAGTTCTTC. Amino acid sequence: CASRNGQGNEQFF.

This chain links TRBV6-5 with TRBJ2-1; perhaps TRBD1 as D (6 bases). Germline loops: CDR1 MNHEY, CDR2 SVGAGI. Between the trimmed V and J ends, which lost 6 bases and 5 bases, there was a span of 17 bases. The length of the CDR3 is 15 residues. The CDR3 DNA is TGTGCCAGCAGCCCCAGAGGGGGTGGGGACAATGAGCAGTTCTTC. Its protein is CASSPRGGGDNEQFF.

The chain recombines TRBV5-1 with TRBJ2-1; the D is unclear. The V gene lost 2 bases and the J gene lost 5 bases, with 2 bases spanning the gap. Per germline, CDR1 SGHRS and CDR2 YFSETQ. The CDR3 covers 11 residues. CDR3 sequence reads: CASSFNNEQFF. The CDR3 bases are TGCGCCAGCAGCTTCAACAATGAGCAGTTCTTC. Using reference TRBV5-1 and TRBJ2-1 for the parts outside the CDR3, the full variable domain is KAGVTQTPRYLIKTRGQQVTLSCSPISGHRSVSWYQQTPGQGLQFLFEYFSETQRNKGNFPGRFSGRQFSNSRSEMNVSTLELGDSALYLCASSFNNEQFFGPGTRLTVL.

The chain is built from TRBV28 and TRBJ1-5; 7 nucleotides line up with TRBD1. Per germline, CDR1 MDHEN and CDR2 SYDVKM. V was clipped by 8 bases and J by 7 bases; unmatched bases: 8. The CDR3 length is 13 residues. Written as DNA, the CDR3 is TGTGCCAGCGATCCGGACAGGAAGCAGCCCCAGCATTTT. Protein sequence: CASDPDRKQPQHF.

The chain combines TRBV19 with TRBJ2-3; maybe TRBD1 (5 bases). This CDR3 is 13 amino acids long. Trimming stripped 5 bases from V and 4 bases from J, with 10 bases between. Germline V gene data show CDR1 as LNHDA and CDR2 as SQIVND (reference sequence). The CDR3 nucleotides read TGTGCCAGTAGTGTAAGACAGCCAGATACGCAGTATTTT. Translated: CASSVRQPDTQYF.

The chain employs TRBV10-3 and TRBJ1-4, with a tentative D call TRBD1 (5 bases). The CDR3 has 15 residues. V lost 3 bases and J 8 bases, leaving 16 bases between the germline ends. The V gene's germline CDR1 is ENHRY and CDR2 SYGVKD. The CDR3 loop reads CAISDGDGAGEKLFF. The CDR3 DNA reads TGTGCCATCAGTGACGGAGATGGGGCAGGAGAAAAACTGTTTTTT.

The chain carries TRBV5-1 and TRBJ2-1; D possibly corresponds to TRBD2 (6 bases). The CDR3 covers 13 residues. Per the germline V gene, CDR1 is SGHRS and CDR2 is YFSETQ. V lost 3 bases and J 8 bases, leaving 12 bases between the germline ends. CDR3 DNA sequence: TGCGCCAGCAGCTACACGGGACTGGATGAGCAGTTCTTC. The encoded protein is CASSYTGLDEQFF.

The V call is TRBV30, the J call TRBJ1-4; TRBD1 matches at 7 bases. From germline, CDR1 is GTSNPN and CDR2 SVGIG (reference sequence). This CDR3 has 15 residues. Trimming took 2 bases from V and 7 from J; bases not matched to a gene: 10. The CDR3 sequence: CAWSPDRLGTEKLFF. CDR3 nucleotides: TGTGCCTGGAGTCCGGACAGGCTCGGGACTGAAAAACTGTTTTTT.

This chain joins TRBV5-4 and TRBJ2-1; TRBD1 agrees at 9 bases. The CDR3 has 14 amino acids. CDR1 is SGHNT, CDR2 YYREEE, per germline (reference sequence). The V gene end was trimmed by 3 bases and the J gene end by 7 bases; junction bases not matched to a gene: 5. In nucleotides, the CDR3 is TGTGCCAGCAGCTCGGGACAGGGAGCGAATGAGCAGTTCTTC. It translates to CASSSGQGANEQFF.

This clone has only a few counts. V usage is TRBV30 and J usage is TRBJ1-1; TRBD1 agrees at 7 bases. CDR3 length equals 13 residues. V was clipped by 0 bases and J by 4 bases; unmatched bases: 2. Germline V gene sequence: CDR1 GTSNPN, CDR2 SVGIG (reference sequence). The CDR3 region is CAWSVQGTTEAFF. The CDR3 nucleotides are TGTGCCTGGAGTGTACAGGGGACCACTGAAGCTTTCTTT.

CDR3 protein: CASSWGQTNTGELFF. DNA for the CDR3: TGTGCCAGCAGCTGGGGACAGACGAACACCGGGGAGCTGTTTTTT. The chain is built from TRBV11-1 and TRBJ2-2; 7 nucleotides agree with TRBD1. CDR1 and CDR2 (germline): SGHAT, FQDESV (reference sequence). Unmatched junction bases numbered 2, after V lost 4 bases and J lost 0 bases. The CDR3 totals 15 residues.

This clone came up a few times. The V gene is TRBV5-4, the J gene TRBJ2-1, with 9 nucleotides matching TRBD2. The V gene's germline CDR1 is SGHNT and CDR2 YYREEE (reference sequence). The V gene end was trimmed by 4 bases and the J gene end by 4 bases; junction bases not matched to a gene: 12. The CDR3 is made up of 17 amino acids. CDR3 amino acids: CASSPGGQRGVYNEQFF. The CDR3 region has the DNA TGTGCCAGCAGCCCCGGGGGACAGCGGGGGGTTTACAATGAGCAGTTCTTC. The full variable domain, in which reference TRBV5-4 and TRBJ2-1 provide the parts outside the CDR3, is ETGVTQSPTHLIKTRGQQVTLRCSSQSGHNTVSWYQQALGQGPQFIFQYYREEENGRGNFPPRFSGLQFPNYSSELNVNALELDDSALYLCASSPGGQRGVYNEQFFGPGTRLTVL.

This chain joins TRBV7-3 and TRBJ2-7, with TRBD2 matching over 7 bases. Germline V lookup: CDR1 SGHTA, CDR2 FQGTGA. The trim removed 0 bases at V and 0 bases at J, leaving 5 bases unmatched. The CDR3 runs to 16 residues. The CDR3 reads CASSLTRGTNSYEQYF. In DNA, the CDR3 is TGTGCCAGCAGCTTAACTCGGGGGACTAACTCCTACGAGCAGTACTTC.

The chain employs TRBV18 and TRBJ1-1; D is ambiguous. Trimming pared 3 bases from V and 1 base from J, leaving 6 bases between. Germline loops: CDR1 KGHSH, CDR2 LQKENI. This CDR3 has 13 amino acids. The CDR3 coding sequence is TGTGCCAGCTCACCGACTCAGAACACTGAAGCTTTCTTT. Encoded protein: CASSPTQNTEAFF.

J is TRBJ1-1 and V is TRBV6-1; no clear D gene. This CDR3 comprises 11 residues. V was cut by 7 bases and J by 7 bases, with 10 bases left in between. Germline lookup yields CDR1 MNHNS and CDR2 SASEGT. The CDR3 here is CASTFGREAFF. CDR3 in DNA: TGTGCCAGCACTTTCGGACGTGAAGCTTTCTTT.

A few counts support this clone. This chain uses TRBV30 with TRBJ1-1; D gene ambiguous. CDR3 length: 11 amino acids. V was shortened by 0 bases and J by 10 bases, with 9 bases between the two germline ends. CDR1 GTSNPN and CDR2 SVGIG come from the germline V gene (reference sequence). CDR3 nucleotide sequence: TGTGCCTGGAGTGTACGCCTAGGAGCTTTCTTT. Residues: CAWSVRLGAFF.

V is TRBV2 and J is TRBJ2-7; D gene unclear. Per the germline V gene, CDR1 is SNHLY and CDR2 is FYNNEI. With 5 bases removed from V and 1 base from J, the gap between germline ends came to 6 bases. The CDR3 is made up of 12 amino acids. Here the CDR3 DNA reads TGTGCCAGCAGTCGAGCGTCCTACGAGCAGTACTTC. This gives the protein CASSRASYEQYF.

V and J are TRBV6-1 and TRBJ2-4; D not resolved. This CDR3 has 15 residues. Germline CDR1 is MNHNS and CDR2 is SASEGT. The V end lost 5 bases, the J end lost 0 bases, and 11 bases lay between the germline ends. The CDR3 reads CASSTVNLAKNIQYF. DNA of the CDR3: TGTGCCAGCAGTACAGTAAATCTAGCCAAAAACATTCAGTACTTC.

The CDR3 DNA is TGTGCCAGCAGTTTATCGGCATTTTACACTGAAGCTTTCTTT. Amino acid sequence: CASSLSAFYTEAFF. The rearrangement joins TRBV28 to TRBJ1-1, with D hard to call. The CDR3 has 14 residues. Germline-derived CDR1 and CDR2 are MDHEN and SYDVKM. Trimming took 1 base from V and 3 from J, leaving 9 bases between them.

The chain carries TRBV6-4 and TRBJ2-3; D is ambiguous. Between the trimmed V and J ends, which lost 0 bases and 0 bases, there was a span of 10 bases. Germline V gives CDR1 MRHNA, CDR2 SNTAGT. The CDR3 covers 16 residues. The CDR3 region is CASSDSGSASTDTQYF. The CDR3 DNA sequence: TGTGCCAGCAGTGACTCCGGCTCGGCTAGCACAGATACGCAGTATTTT.

This sequence joins TRBV7-9 and TRBJ2-1; 12 nucleotides line up with TRBD2. The CDR3 totals 13 residues. CDR1 and CDR2 from the germline V gene are SEHNR and FQNEAQ (reference sequence). J was trimmed by 9 bases and V by 7 bases; bases with no gene match: 4. For the CDR3, the DNA is TGTGCCAGCAAACTAGCGGGAGGTAGTGAGCAGTTCTTC. Amino acids: CASKLAGGSEQFF.

This clone was observed once. The chain couples TRBV5-4 to TRBJ1-2, with no clear D. CDR1 SGHNT and CDR2 YYREEE come from the germline V gene (reference sequence). V lost 3 bases and J lost 5, with 14 bases in between. This CDR3 has 14 amino acids. This chain's CDR3 is CASSWASAGYGYTF. Here the CDR3 DNA reads TGTGCCAGCAGCTGGGCCTCCGCGGGGTATGGCTACACCTTC.

CDR3 bases: TGCAGCGTTGGAGGGACTAGCGGCTACCAAGAGACCCAGTACTTC. This encodes CSVGGTSGYQETQYF. This chain links TRBV29-1 with TRBJ2-5, with 11 bases fitting TRBD2. Trimming removed 4 bases from V and 0 bases from J; junction bases left unmatched: 4. Looked up from germline, CDR1 is SQVTM and CDR2 is ANQGSEA. CDR3 length equals 15 residues.

The gene calls are TRBV5-4 and TRBJ2-5, with a possible D match to TRBD1 (6 bases). Per the germline V gene, CDR1 is SGHNT and CDR2 is YYREEE (reference sequence). Between the trimmed V and J ends, which lost 1 base and 5 bases, there was a span of 9 bases. The CDR3 is 13 amino acids. Written as DNA, the CDR3 is TGTGCCAGCAGCTTGTTCAGGGGTGAGACCCAGTACTTC. It encodes CASSLFRGETQYF. Based on the CDR3 plus reference TRBV5-4 and TRBJ2-5, the full variable domain is ETGVTQSPTHLIKTRGQQVTLRCSSQSGHNTVSWYQQALGQGPQFIFQYYREEENGRGNFPPRFSGLQFPNYSSELNVNALELDDSALYLCASSLFRGETQYFGPGTRLLVL.

The chain has TRBV18 and TRBJ1-1; tentatively, D is TRBD1 (6 bases). V was clipped by 0 bases and J by 5 bases, with 13 bases between them. The CDR3 loop spans 15 amino acids. Looked up from germline, CDR1 is KGHSH and CDR2 is LQKENI. As DNA, the CDR3 is TGTGCCAGCTCACCACCGTCCAGGGGAGGAACTGAAGCTTTCTTT. The encoded protein is CASSPPSRGGTEAFF.